These T cell receptor beta chains were read from a single sample in a study of cytomegalovirus exposure and HLA in healthy donors. Some clones are missing from TCRdb's copy, which holds only in-frame ones; the method was immunoSEQ multiplex PCR. This table has approximately 60,000 clones, approximately 83% appearing once. Material: PBMCs. The receptors were gathered from a man aged 30 to 39 in good health and CMV-seronegative. The CDR3 runs from the conserved cysteine through the conserved F or W. D genes are given only for firm matches. Clone size is not always given. Where it is, it says once, few, many or a class for expanded clones.

D gene | J gene | clone size | V gene | CDR3 protein | CDR3 DNA
NA | TRBJ1-1 | NA | TRBV6-1 | CASSEGGVTPGAFF | TGTGCCAGCAGTGAAGGTGGAGTAACCCCCGGAGCTTTCTTT
NA | TRBJ1-3 | NA | TRBV7-9 | CASSFPPGDSGNTIYF | TGTGCCAGCAGCTTCCCTCCCGGGGACTCTGGAAACACCATATATTTT
NA | TRBJ2-1 | NA | TRBV9 | CASSVGVGEDDEQFF | TGTGCCAGCAGCGTAGGAGTGGGGGAGGACGATGAGCAGTTCTTC
NA | TRBJ2-5 | NA | TRBV29-1 | CSVGKPVSGETQYF | TGCAGCGTTGGCAAACCGGTGAGCGGGGAGACCCAGTACTTC
TRBD1 | TRBJ1-3 | once | TRBV4-3 | CASSQRRGPGNTIYF | TGCGCCAGCAGCCAACGGAGGGGGCCTGGAAACACCATATATTTT
TRBD1 | TRBJ2-1 | NA | TRBV10-2 | CASSEWTGYSYNEQFF | TGCGCCAGCAGTGAGTGGACAGGGTACTCCTACAATGAGCAGTTCTTC
NA | TRBJ1-3 | once | TRBV9 | CASSSRQVDTIYF | TGTGCCAGCAGCTCTCGACAGGTGGACACCATATATTTT
TRBD1 | TRBJ1-1 | NA | TRBV9 | CASSETGGRTEAFF | TGTGCCAGCAGCGAGACAGGGGGCCGAACTGAAGCTTTCTTT
NA | TRBJ2-7 | once | TRBV30 | CAWSTGRAYPAYEQYF | TGTGCCTGGAGTACAGGGAGGGCCTACCCAGCCTACGAGCAGTACTTC
NA | TRBJ1-6 | NA | TRBV30 | CAWSSRGNPSPLHF | TGTGCCTGGAGTTCAAGGGGGAACCCTTCACCCCTCCACTTT
NA | TRBJ2-7 | NA | TRBV27 | CASSPAGSTNEQYF | TGTGCCAGCAGTCCAGCCGGGAGCACGAACGAGCAGTACTTC
NA | TRBJ1-1 | few | TRBV5-1 | CASSTDSMNTEAFF | TGCGCCAGCAGCACGGACAGCATGAACACTGAAGCTTTCTTT
NA | TRBJ2-5 | NA | TRBV6-1 | CASSSRQQETQYF | TGTGCCAGCAGTAGTCGACAGCAAGAGACCCAGTACTTC
TRBD2 | TRBJ2-3 | once | TRBV7-2 | CASSTGRLAGSTDTQYF | TGTGCCAGCAGCACGGGCCGACTAGCGGGAAGCACAGATACGCAGTATTTT
NA | TRBJ1-5 | once | TRBV7-2 | CASSPVRDTSQPQHF | TGTGCCAGCAGCCCCGTCCGGGACACGAGTCAGCCCCAGCATTTT
TRBD2 | TRBJ2-7 | NA | TRBV7-6 | CASSLAVVAGGGEQYF | TGTGCCAGCAGCTTAGCGGTGGTAGCGGGGGGCGGCGAGCAGTACTTC
NA | TRBJ1-4 | NA | TRBV12-5 | CASGLVTGSFGKLFF | TGTGCTAGTGGTTTGGTAACGGGTTCCTTTGGAAAACTGTTTTTT
TRBD1 | TRBJ1-3 | NA | TRBV30 | CAWKRQGAGGNTIYF | TGTGCCTGGAAAAGACAGGGGGCTGGGGGAAACACCATATATTTT
NA | TRBJ1-1 | NA | TRBV27 | CASSLSRGANTEAFF | TGTGCCAGCAGTTTATCCCGTGGGGCAAACACTGAAGCTTTCTTT
NA | TRBJ2-3 | few | TRBV6-5 | CASSYRLTSTDTQYF | TGTGCCAGCAGTTACCGCCTCACTAGCACAGATACGCAGTATTTT
NA | TRBJ2-3 | NA | TRBV4-1 | CASSRMGGPTDTQYF | TGCGCCAGCAGCCGGATGGGGGGGCCGACAGATACGCAGTATTTT
NA | TRBJ2-7 | NA | TRBV2 | CASRGKGNYEQYF | TGTGCCAGCAGAGGAAAGGGGAACTACGAGCAGTACTTC
TRBD2 | TRBJ2-5 | once | TRBV6-5 | CASSFWGLAGEETQYF | TGTGCCAGCAGTTTTTGGGGACTAGCGGGAGAAGAGACCCAGTACTTC
TRBD1 | TRBJ2-7 | NA | TRBV27 | CASSTLSDRGGTYEQYF | TGTGCCAGCAGTACCCTCTCGGACAGGGGGGGCACCTACGAGCAGTACTTC
TRBD2 | TRBJ2-5 | NA | TRBV7-2 | CASSSPGRDGETQYF | TGTGCCAGCAGCTCCCCGGGGAGGGATGGAGAGACCCAGTACTTC
TRBD1 | TRBJ2-1 | NA | TRBV14 | CASSQDFRPGGPPREQFF | TGTGCCAGCAGCCAAGATTTTCGTCCAGGGGGCCCCCCCAGGGAGCAGTTCTTC
TRBD1 | TRBJ2-5 | NA | TRBV7-2 | CASSPRTGRLVETQYF | TGTGCCAGCAGCCCACGGACAGGGAGGCTCGTGGAGACCCAGTACTTC
TRBD1 | TRBJ2-7 | NA | TRBV7-2 | CASSLARQGAYEQYF | TGTGCCAGCAGCTTAGCTCGGCAGGGGGCCTACGAGCAGTACTTC
NA | TRBJ1-2 | NA | TRBV25-1 | CASSERTAYGYTF | TGTGCCAGCAGTGAGAGAACAGCCTATGGCTACACCTTC
TRBD2 | TRBJ2-2 | NA | TRBV7-3 | CASSGTSGGTGELFF | TGTGCCAGCAGCGGGACTAGCGGGGGTACCGGGGAGCTGTTTTTT
NA | TRBJ2-1 | once | TRBV15 | CATSRAAGYEQFF | TGTGCCACCAGCAGAGCGGCAGGGTATGAGCAGTTCTTC
TRBD2 | TRBJ2-2 | NA | TRBV14 | CASSQEVGGTRTGELFF | TGTGCCAGCAGCCAAGAAGTGGGGGGGACCAGAACCGGGGAGCTGTTTTTT
NA | TRBJ2-2 | NA | TRBV5-6 | CASSPRGRANTGELFF | TGTGCCAGCAGCCCAAGGGGCAGGGCCAACACCGGGGAGCTGTTTTTT
TRBD2 | TRBJ2-5 | NA | TRBV7-2 | CASSLVGQLAGTGETQYF | TGTGCCAGCAGCTTAGTAGGACAACTAGCGGGGACGGGGGAGACCCAGTACTTC
NA | TRBJ2-1 | NA | TRBV21-1 | CASSKPIQGYNEQFF | TGTGCCAGCAGCAAACCAATACAGGGATACAATGAGCAGTTCTTC
NA | TRBJ1-2 | NA | TRBV9 | CASSAVPTGFYGYTF | TGTGCCAGCAGCGCGGTCCCCACAGGGTTCTATGGCTACACCTTC
NA | TRBJ2-2 | NA | TRBV7-9 | CASSFIGNTGELFF | TGTGCCAGCAGCTTTATCGGGAACACCGGGGAGCTGTTTTTT
TRBD2 | TRBJ2-3 | NA | TRBV5-1 | CASSRGGADTQYF | TGCGCCAGCAGCCGCGGGGGGGCAGATACGCAGTATTTT
NA | TRBJ2-7 | NA | TRBV19 | CASSSSGLSYEQYF | TGTGCCAGTAGCTCGTCAGGGCTCTCCTACGAGCAGTACTTC
NA | TRBJ1-1 | once | TRBV7-2 | CASSPVGNTEAFF | TGTGCCAGCAGCCCGGTCGGGAACACTGAAGCTTTCTTT
TRBD1 | TRBJ1-5 | NA | TRBV27 | CASSSTGQPYKGEPQHF | TGTGCCAGCAGTTCCACGGGACAGCCCTATAAGGGGGAGCCCCAGCATTTT
TRBD2 | TRBJ2-2 | NA | TRBV5-1 | CASSATSGRASRNTGELFF | TGCGCCAGCAGCGCCACTAGCGGGAGAGCCAGTCGGAACACCGGGGAGCTGTTTTTT
NA | TRBJ2-5 | few | TRBV30 | CAWSVDRREETQYF | TGTGCCTGGAGTGTAGATCGGCGGGAAGAGACCCAGTACTTC
TRBD1 | TRBJ2-7 | NA | TRBV4-1 | CASSHQGTGAYEQYF | TGCGCCAGCAGCCACCAAGGGACAGGGGCCTACGAGCAGTACTTC
NA | TRBJ2-3 | NA | TRBV7-2 | CASSLGGATSDTQYF | TGTGCCAGCAGCTTGGGCGGGGCCACCTCAGATACGCAGTATTTT
NA | TRBJ2-7 | NA | TRBV19 | CASSPRSAYEQYF | TGTGCCAGTAGTCCCCGATCGGCCTACGAGCAGTACTTC
TRBD1 | TRBJ1-2 | NA | TRBV6-6 | CASSYVGGGRNYGYTF | TGTGCCAGCAGTTACGTAGGAGGGGGCCGTAACTATGGCTACACCTTC
TRBD2 | TRBJ2-1 | NA | TRBV2 | CASRGLAGGNEQFF | TGTGCCAGCAGGGGACTAGCGGGAGGTAATGAGCAGTTCTTC
NA | TRBJ1-2 | NA | TRBV5-5 | CASSLLPANYGYTF | TGTGCCAGCAGCTTGCTACCGGCTAACTATGGCTACACCTTC
TRBD2 | TRBJ2-2 | once | TRBV6-4 | CASSDLFRGAGELFF | TGTGCCAGCAGTGACCTCTTTCGGGGGGCCGGGGAGCTGTTTTTT
TRBD1 | TRBJ1-2 | NA | TRBV19 | CASSQPGQGAYGYTF | TGTGCCAGTAGCCAACCGGGACAGGGGGCCTATGGCTACACCTTC
TRBD1 | TRBJ1-1 | NA | TRBV9 | CASSLQGALNTEAFF | TGTGCCAGCAGCTTACAGGGGGCCCTAAACACTGAAGCTTTCTTT
NA | TRBJ2-1 | once | TRBV25-1 | CATVADSYNEQFF | TGTGCCACCGTAGCGGACTCCTACAATGAGCAGTTCTTC